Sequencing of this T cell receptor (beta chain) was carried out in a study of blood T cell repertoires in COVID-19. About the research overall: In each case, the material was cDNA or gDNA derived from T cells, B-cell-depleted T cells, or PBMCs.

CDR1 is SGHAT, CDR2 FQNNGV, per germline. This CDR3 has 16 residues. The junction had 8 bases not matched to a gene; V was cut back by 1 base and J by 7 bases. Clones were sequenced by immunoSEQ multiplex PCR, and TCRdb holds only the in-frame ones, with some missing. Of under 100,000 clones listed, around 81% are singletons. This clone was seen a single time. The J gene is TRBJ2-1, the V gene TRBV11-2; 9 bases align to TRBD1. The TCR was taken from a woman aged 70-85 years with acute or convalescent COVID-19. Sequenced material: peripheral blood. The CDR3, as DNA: TGTGCCAGCAGCTTAGGCCGAGGGACAGGGAGAAATGAGCAGTTCTTC. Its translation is CASSLGRGTGRNEQFF. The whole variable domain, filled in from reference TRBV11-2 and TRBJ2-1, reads EAGVAQSPRYKIIEKRQSVAFWCNPISGHATLYWYQQILGQGPKLLIQFQNNGVVDDSQLPKDRFSAERLKGVDSTLKIQPAKLEDSAVYLCASSLGRGTGRNEQFFGPGTRLTVL.